What follows describes a single TCR beta chain. Generated by immunoSEQ multiplex PCR, the TCRdb table keeps only in-frame clones and is missing some. The data contain some 2,000,000 clones, approximately 94% of them singletons. These data belong to a study of shared clonotypes between healthy human individuals. The CDR3 is 16 amino acids. The germline CDR1 and CDR2 sequences are MNHNS and SASEGT. Trimming removed 2 bases at V and 0 bases at J, with 8 bases between. The clonotype comes from a man between 18 and 29 years old in good health. The chain combines TRBV6-1 with TRBJ2-6; tentative D call: TRBD1 (5 bases). Material for sequencing was naive CD4+ T cells sorted from blood. Documented subset: CD45RA+ positively selected. The CDR3 protein is CASSEPRVSGANVLTF. For the CDR3, the DNA is TGTGCCAGCAGTGAACCCAGGGTCTCTGGGGCCAACGTCCTGACTTTC.